Listed here are 20 T cell receptor beta chains from one sample, sequenced in a study of blood T cell repertoires in COVID-19 (dated by TCRdb to the early 2020s). Library method: the immunoSEQ multiplex PCR assay. TCRdb took over this immuneACCESS table, retaining in-frame rearrangements with V and J assigned. Such tables are incomplete; in checked studies, under half of the missing clones stem from an unresolved V gene, and the remainder is unexplained. A total of approximately 210,000 clones appear in this sample, about 90% of them only once. The ten largest clonotypes hold 1.5% of the sample. The material sequenced was peripheral blood. Receptor source: a man in his late teens or twenties with active or convalescent COVID-19.

This clone was seen once. This chain connects TRBV12-3 or TRBV12-4 to TRBJ2-7, with 7 bases aligning to TRBD1. Trimming removed 3 bases from V and 1 base from J; junction bases left unmatched: 0. The CDR3 runs 13 residues. The CDR3 DNA reads as TGTGCCAGCAGTTTGACAGGGTCCTACGAGCAGTACTTC. Amino acid sequence: CASSLTGSYEQYF.

The V call is TRBV6-6, the J call TRBJ2-1; 8 nucleotides align to TRBD1. Germline-derived CDR1 and CDR2 are MNHNY and SVGAGI (reference sequence). This CDR3 has 13 residues. The V and J ends lost 11 bases and 5 bases, in that order; junction bases with no gene match: 8. The chain's CDR3 is CAAGTGTHNEQFF. DNA for the CDR3: TGTGCCGCAGGGACAGGAACCCACAATGAGCAGTTCTTC.

V gene TRBV1 combines with J gene TRBJ2-1; no DNA check was done on the table's D call, TRBD2. TRBV1 is a pseudogene locus. This CDR3 comprises 14 residues. The CDR3 region has the DNA TGCACCAGCAGCCCTAGCGTCGGATACAATGAGCAGTTCTTC. Translating it yields CTSSPSVGYNEQFF.

The chain employs TRBV19 and TRBJ1-6; 9 bases are shared with TRBD1. Trimming at V came to 7 bases and at J to 6 bases, leaving 4 bases not matched to a gene. The germline V gene encodes CDR1 LNHDA and CDR2 SQIVND (reference sequence). This CDR3 contains 14 residues. CDR3 region: CASKSGQGNSPLHF. As DNA, the CDR3 is TGTGCCAGTAAATCGGGACAGGGTAATTCACCCCTCCACTTT.

This clone was detected many times. This chain links TRBV4-1 with TRBJ1-3; TRBD1 matches 8 bases. The germline CDR1 and CDR2 sequences are MGHRA and YSYEKL. The CDR3 loop spans 18 amino acids. With V trimmed by 0 bases and J by 4 bases, 11 bases remained unmatched. CDR3 DNA: TGCGCCAGCAGCCAAGAGAGTAGGGCAGGGGGCTTCGGAAACACCATATATTTT. This codes for CASSQESRAGGFGNTIYF.

The chain couples TRBV18 to TRBJ1-5; tentatively, D is TRBD1 (6 bases). With 2 bases removed from V and 5 bases from J, the gap between germline ends came to 19 bases. Germline V gene data show CDR1 as KGHSH and CDR2 as LQKENI. The CDR3 has 17 residues. This CDR3 reads CASSPSSSRGVDQPQHF. CDR3 nucleotide sequence: TGTGCCAGCTCACCATCAAGCTCCAGGGGAGTGGATCAGCCCCAGCATTTT.

The chain employs TRBV19 and TRBJ2-3; D may be TRBD2 (6 bases). CDR1 and CDR2 (germline): LNHDA, SQIVND (reference sequence). There are 14 residues in the CDR3. V lost 3 bases, J lost 0 bases, and 7 bases lay in between. CDR3 in amino acids: CASSIGTSTDTQYF. The CDR3 DNA follows: TGTGCCAGTAGTATCGGGACTAGCACAGATACGCAGTATTTT.

The chain joins TRBV5-1 to TRBJ2-2; 7 nucleotides align to TRBD2. The CDR3 is made up of 16 amino acids. Germline trimming cut 0 bases from V and 4 bases from J; bases unmatched to any gene: 6. Germline V gene data show CDR1 as SGHRS and CDR2 as YFSETQ. As DNA, the CDR3 is TGCGCCAGCAGCTTGGTTCCCGGGAGGAGCACCGGGGAGCTGTTTTTT. It translates to CASSLVPGRSTGELFF.

The V call is TRBV4-3, the J call TRBJ1-4, with D possibly TRBD1 on 5 matching bases. Per germline, CDR1 LGHNA and CDR2 YSLEER. Trimming cost V 0 bases and J 2 bases, with 10 bases left between them. The CDR3 has 16 residues. CDR3 residues: CASSQDPRATNEKLFF. The CDR3 DNA follows: TGCGCCAGCAGCCAAGATCCCAGGGCCACTAATGAAAAACTGTTTTTT.

The chain recombines TRBV18 with TRBJ1-2; tentative D call: TRBD1 (6 bases). This CDR3 contains 14 residues. Per the germline V gene, CDR1 is KGHSH and CDR2 is LQKENI. Trimming took 0 bases from V and 4 from J, leaving 9 bases between them. The CDR3 DNA follows: TGTGCCAGCTCACCACCGGGCAGGGGCTATGGCTACACCTTC. This translates into CASSPPGRGYGYTF. The full variable domain, with the rest looked up from reference TRBV18 and TRBJ1-2, is NAGVMQNPRHLVRRRGQEARLRCSPMKGHSHVYWYRQLPEEGLKFMVYLQKENIIDESGMPKERFSAEFPKEGPSILRIQQVVRGDSAAYFCASSPPGRGYGYTFGSGTRLTVV.

This chain uses TRBV6-5 with TRBJ2-7; the D gene is possibly TRBD2 (5 bases). The length of the CDR3 is 13 residues. V was trimmed by 6 bases and J by 5 bases, leaving 14 bases between them. CDR1 and CDR2 from the germline V gene are MNHEY and SVGAGI. The CDR3 nucleotides are TGTGCCAGCAGGGACGAAGTGAGGGACGAGCAGTACTTC. Translated, it gives CASRDEVRDEQYF.

This chain links TRBV19 with TRBJ2-1; D is uncertain. The CDR3 contains 15 residues. Germline CDR1 reads LNHDA; CDR2 reads SQIVND (reference sequence). V dropped 3 bases and J dropped 4 bases, with 13 bases sitting between them. CDR3 in DNA: TGTGCCAGTAGTATGGCCGGGTCATTTTACAATGAGCAGTTCTTC. Its translation: CASSMAGSFYNEQFF.

This sequence joins TRBV28 and TRBJ1-4; 8 bases are a match to TRBD1. CDR3 size: 14 residues. CDR1 and CDR2 (germline): MDHEN, SYDVKM. The J segment lost 5 bases and the V segment lost 4 bases, leaving 3 bases of the junction unmatched. The CDR3 sequence is CASSSGTGNEKLFF. CDR3 sequence (DNA): TGTGCCAGCAGTTCCGGGACAGGCAATGAAAAACTGTTTTTT.

This chain connects TRBV7-9 to TRBJ1-4; 9 bases are a match to TRBD1. Germline V CDR1 and CDR2: SEHNR, FQNEAQ (reference sequence). J was trimmed by 7 bases and V by 5 bases; bases with no gene match: 8. This CDR3 has 15 residues. CDR3 DNA sequence: TGTGCCAGCAGCCCCCGGGGGACAGGGCGTGAAAAACTGTTTTTT. Translating gives CASSPRGTGREKLFF.

The CDR3 spells CASSVSGDTQYF. CDR3 nucleotide sequence: TGTGCCAGTAGTGTCTCAGGAGATACGCAGTATTTT. The chain combines TRBV19 with TRBJ2-3; D gene ambiguous. The CDR3 has 12 amino acids. V gave up 5 bases and J gave up 5 bases, with 8 bases separating them. Germline-derived CDR1 and CDR2 are LNHDA and SQIVND (reference sequence).

V is TRBV11-3 and J is TRBJ2-1, with unresolved D. CDR1 and CDR2 (germline): SGHNT, YENEEA. Trimming removed 5 bases from V and 3 bases from J, with 11 bases in between. The CDR3 spans 14 residues. CDR3 residues: CASSPGENYNEQFF. For the CDR3, the DNA is TGTGCCAGCAGCCCCGGAGAGAACTACAATGAGCAGTTCTTC.

The chain carries TRBV7-2 and TRBJ1-5, with a tentative D call TRBD1 (6 bases). Germline CDR1 SGHTA, CDR2 FQGNSA. Trimming shortened V by 2 bases and J by 1 base, and 6 bases separated the two germline ends. CDR3 size: 14 residues. The CDR3 here is CASSLRGSNQPQHF. In DNA, the CDR3 is TGTGCCAGCAGCTTAAGGGGGAGCAATCAGCCCCAGCATTTT.

This clone was recorded once. The gene calls are TRBV7-9 and TRBJ1-2, with 11 bases matching TRBD1. V was pared by 2 bases and J by 7 bases, with 3 bases of the junction left unmatched. CDR1 is SEHNR, CDR2 FQNEAQ, per germline (reference sequence). The CDR3 totals 14 residues. In nucleotides, the CDR3 is TGTGCCAGCAGCTTAAGGGACAGGGGGTCTGGCTACACCTTC. Amino acids: CASSLRDRGSGYTF.

The chain is built from TRBV7-6 and TRBJ2-1, with D perhaps TRBD2 (6 bases). The CDR3 is made up of 18 amino acids. V was clipped by 1 base and J by 4 bases, with 20 bases between them. CDR1 is SGHVS and CDR2 is FNYEAQ in the germline V gene. The CDR3 sequence is CASSLVIGVGGSYNEQFF. The CDR3 DNA sequence: TGTGCCAGCAGCTTAGTAATCGGAGTCGGGGGATCATACAATGAGCAGTTCTTC.

The chain uses TRBV27 and TRBJ2-7; D is unclear. The CDR3 is made up of 14 amino acids. The ends were cut back, 5 bases at V and 3 bases at J, with 14 bases in the middle. From germline, CDR1 is MNHEY and CDR2 SMNVEV (reference sequence). The CDR3 spells CASSLSRIHYEQYF. Written as DNA, the CDR3 is TGTGCCAGCAGTCTCAGCAGGATCCACTACGAGCAGTACTTC.